Shown below are 7 T cell receptor beta chains from a single sample sequenced in a study of read filtering for tumor transcriptome and immune sequencing. From roughly 400 ng of RNA, a library with molecular barcoded alpha/delta and beta/gamma adaptors was made. TCRdb independently ran MiXCR on the reads; one entry per CDR3 protein. The sample lists approximately 38,000 distinct CDR3 sequences; 12% to 15% were seen once. The material sequenced was a population of CD138-negative cells sorted from bone marrow. Receptor source: a donor at least 40 years old with multiple myeloma.

This clonotype was recorded at least ten times. This CDR3 is CAGRTGLEQYF. The CDR3 region has the DNA TGTGCCGGACGGACAGGACTCGAGCAGTACTTC. The chain employs TRBV2 and TRBJ2-7, with TRBD1 identical over 7 bases. V lost 11 bases and J lost 6; bases outside the gene matches: 7. Germline CDR1 and CDR2: SNHLY and FYNNEI. This CDR3 comprises 11 residues.

This clonotype was counted ten times or more. The chain recombines TRBV5-6 with TRBJ2-3; D is unclear. This CDR3 is 15 amino acids long. CDR1 is SGHDT and CDR2 is YYEEEE in the germline V gene. Deletions cut 1 base from V and 8 bases from J, with 17 bases between. The CDR3 sequence: CASSLTYISVGTQYF. CDR3 in DNA: TGTGCCAGCAGCTTGACGTATATCAGTGTTGGTACGCAGTATTTT.

The genes are TRBV7-8 and TRBJ2-7; D ambiguous. The germline V gene encodes CDR1 SGHVS and CDR2 FQNEAQ. This CDR3 is 15 amino acids long. With 8 bases removed from V and 7 bases from J, the gap between germline ends came to 24 bases. The CDR3 loop is CASEQTPGPLTEQYF. DNA for the CDR3: TGTGCCAGCGAGCAGACTCCGGGCCCCCTGACGGAGCAGTACTTC.

The J gene is TRBJ2-2, the V gene TRBV28; D uncertain. Germline V gives CDR1 MDHEN, CDR2 SYDVKM. The V end was cut by 6 bases, the J end by 6 bases, with 8 bases between. The CDR3 contains 12 residues. CDR3 sequence reads: CASRFGPGELFF. The CDR3 DNA sequence: TGTGCCAGCAGGTTCGGGCCCGGGGAGCTGTTTTTT.

Ten or more counts support this clonotype. The chain recombines TRBV20-1 with TRBJ2-7, with 8 bases lining up with TRBD1. This CDR3 is 15 amino acids long. Germline V gives CDR1 DFQATT, CDR2 SNEGSKA (reference sequence). J was trimmed by 2 bases and V by 0 bases; bases with no gene match: 6. The CDR3 loop reads CSAREGTGSAYEQYF. CDR3 sequence (DNA): TGCAGTGCTAGAGAGGGGACAGGTTCTGCCTACGAGCAGTACTTC.

A remark on this clonotype: A far larger clone differs by one base, so this is likely a read error. The chain combines TRBV7-3 with TRBJ2-1; D gene ambiguous. The germline V gene encodes CDR1 SGHTA and CDR2 FQGTGA. This CDR3 has 11 amino acids. The V gene lost 3 bases and the J gene lost 6 bases, with 3 bases spanning the gap. The CDR3 nucleotides are TGTGCCAGCAGCTTCGTCAATGAGCAGTTCTTC. This encodes CASSFVNEQFF. Based on the CDR3 plus reference TRBV7-3 and TRBJ2-1, the full variable domain is GAGVSQTPSNKVTEKGKYVELRCDPISGHTALYWYRQSLGQGPEFLIYFQGTGAADDSGLPNDRFFAVRPEGSVSTLKIQRTERGDSAVYLCASSFVNEQFFGPGTRLTVL.

This clonotype was seen a single time. The chain joins TRBV12-3 or TRBV12-4 to TRBJ2-2; D is undetermined. The CDR3 is made up of 12 amino acids. Trimming cost V 6 bases and J 6 bases, with 8 bases left between them. CDR3 sequence reads: CASRQTAGELFF. The CDR3 DNA reads as TGTGCCAGCAGACAGACGGCCGGGGAGCTGTTTTTT.